These 29 T cell receptor beta chains originate from one sample sequenced in a study of T-cell reconstitution after alpha-beta-depleted transplantation in children. Unique molecular identifiers were used to barcode this TCRbeta library. TCRdb re-analysed the PCR reads in MiXCR, keeping a single row per CDR3 protein. The data hold about 600,000 distinct CDR3 sequences, with roughly a tenth observed a single time. The sample was PBMCs from the stem cell graft donor, taken from the stem cell graft. The receptors were gathered from a human donor who donated a stem cell graft to a child with acute myeloid leukemia.

CDR3: CASRGLAGGHEQFF. CDR3 DNA: TGTGCCAGCAGAGGGCTAGCGGGAGGCCATGAGCAGTTCTTC. The chain is built from TRBV27 and TRBJ2-1; 11 bases match TRBD2. CDR1 is MNHEY, CDR2 SMNVEV, per germline (reference sequence). The ends lost 6 bases at V and 8 bases at J; junction bases unmatched: 6. The CDR3 runs to 14 residues.

This clonotype came up a few times. The chain couples TRBV5-1 to TRBJ2-6; weak D call: TRBD2 (8 bases). CDR1 and CDR2 (germline): SGHRS, YFSETQ. V gave up 7 bases and J gave up 2 bases, with 19 bases separating them. This CDR3 has 17 amino acids. The CDR3 spells CASALAGQLAGANVLTF. CDR3 nucleotide sequence: TGCGCCAGCGCGTTAGCGGGACAGCTGGCTGGGGCCAACGTCCTGACTTTC.

The sample holds many counts of this clonotype. The chain combines TRBV5-1 with TRBJ2-4; maybe TRBD2 (5 bases). This CDR3 region has 14 residues. Germline CDR1 reads SGHRS; CDR2 reads YFSETQ. Trimming pared 1 base from V and 6 bases from J, leaving 11 bases between. CDR3 amino acids: CASSLWGVVNIQYF. The CDR3 coding sequence is TGCGCCAGCAGCTTGTGGGGAGTTGTAAACATTCAGTACTTC.

This clonotype was counted a few times. This chain links TRBV6-4 with TRBJ2-1; a possible D gene is TRBD1 (5 bases). V was clipped by 5 bases and J by 0 bases, with 17 bases between them. CDR1 and CDR2 (germline): MRHNA, SNTAGT. The CDR3 has 17 amino acids. CDR3 region: CASSLFDSSSSYNEQFF. CDR3 nucleotides: TGTGCCAGCAGTCTTTTTGACAGCTCGAGCTCCTACAATGAGCAGTTCTTC.

This clonotype has ten or more counts. The V call is TRBV7-9, the J call TRBJ1-1, with a tentative D call TRBD1 (6 bases). V was clipped by 5 bases and J by 3 bases, with 13 bases between them. CDR3 length: 14 amino acids. Looked up from germline, CDR1 is SEHNR and CDR2 is FQNEAQ (reference sequence). This CDR3 is CASSNRGGYTEAFF. The CDR3 region has the DNA TGTGCCAGCAGCAATAGAGGGGGGTACACTGAAGCTTTCTTT.

The chain links TRBV7-9 to TRBJ2-3, with TRBD2 identical over 9 bases. The junction had 4 bases not matched to a gene; V was cut back by 3 bases and J by 0 bases. In germline, CDR1 is SEHNR, CDR2 FQNEAQ (reference sequence). CDR3 length equals 16 residues. Here the CDR3 DNA reads TGTGCCAGCAGCTTGACTAGCGGTCCTAGCACAGATACGCAGTATTTT. It is translated as CASSLTSGPSTDTQYF.

The chain recombines TRBV5-1 with TRBJ2-1; TRBD1 is a possible D gene (5 bases). The CDR3 has 16 amino acids. The germline V and J ends were trimmed by 0 bases and 5 bases, with 15 bases remaining between them. Germline lookup yields CDR1 SGHRS and CDR2 YFSETQ. The CDR3 nucleotides are TGCGCCAGCAGCTTGGTTCGACAGCTGTCAGACAATGAGCAGTTCTTC. Its translation: CASSLVRQLSDNEQFF.

The chain employs TRBV7-2 and TRBJ2-1, with D perhaps matching TRBD2 (5 bases). CDR3 length: 16 residues. Germline CDR1 and CDR2: SGHTA and FQGNSA. The V end was cut by 3 bases, the J end by 6 bases, with 18 bases between. The CDR3, as DNA: TGTGCCAGCAGCTTTGGTTCGTCGAGAGGAGGCAATGAGCAGTTCTTC. Protein product: CASSFGSSRGGNEQFF.

This clonotype has more than one count but fewer than ten. The CDR3 coding sequence is TGTGCCAGCAGTGACGGAGTGGGAGGGGGCGCCTACAATGAGCAGTTCTTC. Protein product: CASSDGVGGGAYNEQFF. The rearrangement uses TRBV6-4 and TRBJ2-1; D possibly uses TRBD1 or TRBD2 (7 bases each). CDR1 is MRHNA and CDR2 is SNTAGT in the germline V gene. V dropped 2 bases and J dropped 2 bases, with 16 bases sitting between them. The CDR3 has 17 residues.

This clonotype was found a few times. The chain recombines TRBV7-9 with TRBJ2-5; no clear D gene. The germline CDR1 and CDR2 sequences are SEHNR and FQNEAQ (reference sequence). This CDR3 contains 13 residues. Trimming took 7 bases from V and 2 from J, leaving 11 bases between them. CDR3 DNA sequence: TGTGCCAGCACCACCCAAGGGCAAGAGACCCAGTACTTC. This codes for CASTTQGQETQYF.

At least ten counts were recorded for this clonotype. The chain joins TRBV10-3 to TRBJ2-5; a weak D match, TRBD2 (7 bases). Between the trimmed V and J ends, which lost 10 bases and 3 bases, there was a span of 15 bases. The CDR3 length is 13 residues. Germline V gene sequence: CDR1 ENHRY, CDR2 SYGVKD. CDR3 nucleotides: TGTGCCACCTCTGGGAGGGGGGAAGAGACCCAGTACTTC. Protein sequence: CATSGRGEETQYF.

The chain carries TRBV12-3 or TRBV12-4 and TRBJ2-7, with 9 bases aligning to TRBD1. J lost 6 bases, V lost 8 bases, and 8 bases had no gene match. The length of the CDR3 is 13 residues. The CDR3, as DNA: TGTGCCAGCGGAGACAGGGGGGGGCTCGAGCAGTACTTC. This codes for CASGDRGGLEQYF.

Many counts were recorded for this clonotype. The chain employs TRBV7-3 and TRBJ2-1; no definite D call. The CDR3 runs 13 residues. Germline CDR1 and CDR2: SGHTA and FQGTGA. V was clipped by 5 bases and J by 4 bases, with 9 bases between them. The CDR3 coding sequence is TGTGCCAGCAGCGCCACAACTTACAATGAGCAGTTCTTC. Translated: CASSATTYNEQFF.

In this sample, this clonotype turned up a few times. The chain joins TRBV4-2 to TRBJ2-2, with 9 bases identical to TRBD2. The CDR3 runs 17 residues. CDR1 and CDR2 from the germline V gene are LGHNA and YNFKEQ. The V gene end was trimmed by 0 bases and the J gene end by 6 bases; junction bases not matched to a gene: 8. DNA for the CDR3: TGTGCCAGCAGCCAAGATCGAGAGACTAGCGGCGCCGGGGAGCTGTTTTTT. It translates to CASSQDRETSGAGELFF.

The table lists this clonotype with a few counts. This chain joins TRBV24-1 and TRBJ2-3; 8 nucleotides line up with TRBD2. The CDR3 covers 15 residues. Germline trimming cut 4 bases from V and 6 bases from J; bases unmatched to any gene: 8. Germline CDR1 and CDR2: KGHDR and SFDVKD. The CDR3 sequence is CATSEGRLARDTQYF. The CDR3 DNA sequence: TGTGCCACCAGTGAGGGGCGACTAGCGAGGGATACGCAGTATTTT.

Concerning this clonotype itself: One end of the junction varies from germline; a read error may be responsible. This chain links TRBV28 with TRBJ2-7; D is possibly TRBD1 or TRBD2 (5 bases each). The germline gives CDR1 MDHEN, CDR2 SYDVKM. This CDR3 has 11 amino acids. CDR3 protein: CASSSRDRRHF. Written as DNA, the CDR3 is TGTGCCAGCAGTTCCCGGGACCGGAGGCACTTC.

There are a few counts of this clonotype. The genes are TRBV27 and TRBJ1-1; maybe TRBD1 (6 bases). Trimming took off 3 bases at V and 4 bases at J, with 15 bases between the two ends. This CDR3 contains 15 residues. From germline, CDR1 is MNHEY and CDR2 SMNVEV (reference sequence). The CDR3 bases are TGTGCCAGCAGTTTCCTCGTGGGGGCGGCCACTGAAGCTTTCTTT. Encoded protein: CASSFLVGAATEAFF.

This clonotype showed up just a few times. V gene TRBV29-1 combines with J gene TRBJ2-7, with D uncertain. This CDR3 spans 11 amino acids. V shed 6 bases and J shed 2 bases, with 8 bases lying between them. CDR1 and CDR2 from the germline V gene are SQVTM and ANQGSEA. In DNA form, the CDR3 reads TGCAGCGTCATACTAACCTACGAGCAGTACTTC. This sequence encodes CSVILTYEQYF.

This chain uses TRBV7-9 with TRBJ2-2; the D is unclear. There are 10 residues in the CDR3. Germline V gene data show CDR1 as SEHNR and CDR2 as FQNEAQ (reference sequence). The germline V and J ends were trimmed by 3 bases and 8 bases, with 1 base remaining between them. The CDR3 loop reads CASSLGELFF. The CDR3 DNA reads as TGTGCCAGCAGCTTGGGGGAGCTGTTTTTT.

This clonotype has a count of ten or more. The chain is built from TRBV10-3 and TRBJ2-3, with D maybe TRBD2 (5 bases). Germline V gene data show CDR1 as ENHRY and CDR2 as SYGVKD. CDR3 length: 11 amino acids. The chain's CDR3 is CAARATDTQYF. The CDR3 DNA is TGTGCGGCGAGGGCCACAGATACGCAGTATTTT.

There are many counts of this clonotype. The chain carries TRBV4-2 and TRBJ2-1; 7 positions agree with TRBD2. J was trimmed by 5 bases and V by 0 bases; bases with no gene match: 10. The CDR3 has 17 amino acids. Germline CDR1 LGHNA, CDR2 YNFKEQ. The CDR3 loop is CASSQEGVGAGNNEQFF. As DNA, the CDR3 is TGTGCCAGCAGCCAAGAAGGGGTGGGAGCGGGGAACAATGAGCAGTTCTTC.

This sequence joins TRBV7-3 and TRBJ2-2; 11 bases map to TRBD2. This CDR3 contains 16 residues. Germline V gene data show CDR1 as SGHTA and CDR2 as FQGTGA. Germline trimming cut 5 bases from V and 6 bases from J; bases unmatched to any gene: 8. CDR3 loop: CASSLLLAGESGELFF. For the CDR3, the DNA is TGTGCCAGCAGCCTACTACTAGCGGGAGAGTCCGGGGAGCTGTTTTTT.

This clonotype was found many times. This chain joins TRBV6-1 and TRBJ2-7; 7 nucleotides line up with TRBD1. Trimming at V came to 5 bases and at J to 2 bases, leaving 9 bases not matched to a gene. CDR3 length: 15 amino acids. The V gene's germline CDR1 is MNHNS and CDR2 SASEGT. The CDR3 region is CASSPRGRGTYEQYF. Written as DNA, the CDR3 is TGTGCCAGCAGTCCCCGGGGCAGGGGGACCTACGAGCAGTACTTC.

In this sample, this clonotype turned up many times. V is TRBV29-1 and J is TRBJ2-1; 9 bases match TRBD2. V gave up 8 bases and J gave up 6 bases; unmatched junction bases: 11. The CDR3 covers 14 residues. CDR1 and CDR2 from the germline V gene are SQVTM and ANQGSEA. The CDR3 is CSPRIAGEGNEQFF. The CDR3 coding sequence is TGCAGCCCTCGAATAGCGGGAGAAGGCAATGAGCAGTTCTTC.

This clonotype was observed a few times. This chain links TRBV5-7 with TRBJ1-4; D gene uncertain. TRBV5-7 is sorted into the ORF group, with uncertain function. With 2 bases removed from V and 3 bases from J, the gap between germline ends came to 14 bases. This CDR3 is 16 amino acids long. CDR3 sequence reads: CASSLGRTASNEKLFF. The CDR3 nucleotides read TGTGCCAGCAGCTTAGGGAGGACTGCGTCTAATGAAAAACTGTTTTTT.

This clonotype was detected only a few times. This chain uses TRBV5-1 with TRBJ1-1; a weak D match, TRBD1 (6 bases). This CDR3 has 12 amino acids. V gave up 3 bases and J gave up 12 bases, with 15 bases separating them. Germline CDR1 and CDR2: SGHRS and YFSETQ. In DNA form, the CDR3 reads TGCGCCAGCAGCTACTCAGGGGAGAGAACTTTCTTT. It yields the protein CASSYSGERTFF. Full variable domain (rest looked up from reference TRBV5-1 and TRBJ1-1): KAGVTQTPRYLIKTRGQQVTLSCSPISGHRSVSWYQQTPGQGLQFLFEYFSETQRNKGNFPGRFSGRQFSNSRSEMNVSTLELGDSALYLCASSYSGERTFFGQGTRLTVV.

This clonotype was recorded many times. V and J are TRBV12-5 and TRBJ1-1; no reliable D call. Germline V lookup: CDR1 LGHNT, CDR2 FRNRAP. This CDR3 contains 14 residues. With 7 bases removed from V and 0 bases from J, the gap between germline ends came to 12 bases. CDR3 bases: TGTGCTAGTGCCAAGACGGAATTGAACACTGAAGCTTTCTTT. As protein: CASAKTELNTEAFF.

Ten or more counts support this clonotype. The rearrangement uses TRBV7-9 and TRBJ2-6; 8 positions match TRBD1. V lost 5 bases, J lost 0 bases, and 0 bases stayed unmatched. Germline V gene lookup returns CDR1 SEHNR and CDR2 FQNEAQ (reference sequence). The CDR3 sequence is 15 residues long. The CDR3: CASSDRGSGANVLTF. The CDR3 DNA is TGTGCCAGCAGCGACAGGGGCTCTGGGGCCAACGTCCTGACTTTC.

The chain joins TRBV27 to TRBJ2-1; 8 bases agree with TRBD2. The CDR3 length is 17 residues. Germline trimming cut 5 bases from V and 0 bases from J; bases unmatched to any gene: 9. Germline loops: CDR1 MNHEY, CDR2 SMNVEV (reference sequence). The CDR3 DNA reads TGTGCCAGCAGTCCCCTCAGACTAGCGAGCTCCTACAATGAGCAGTTCTTC. Its protein is CASSPLRLASSYNEQFF.